A single sample gave rise to the 10 T cell receptor beta chains below, sequenced in a study of Ad26.COV2.S vaccination and SARS-CoV-2 variants. Clones were read by immunoSEQ multiplex PCR, and TCRdb kept only the in-frame ones, dropping some. The data hold approximately 250,000 clones, with roughly nine tenths observed a single time. The treatment here: some 19 received Ad26.COV2.S at low or high dose, single or two shots; a few received placebo; per-sample allocation not given. After the first vaccine or placebo injection, samples were drawn on day 63. This sample comprised peripheral blood, obtained in a trial of Ad26.COV2.S vaccine versus placebo. The receptors originated from a person aged 18-65 years who received the Ad26.COV2.S COVID-19 vaccine or a placebo.

The rearrangement joins TRBV4-3 to TRBJ2-7; 11 nucleotides match TRBD2. The CDR3 covers 14 residues. The V gene end was trimmed by 4 bases and the J gene end by 4 bases; junction bases not matched to a gene: 3. Germline V lookup: CDR1 LGHNA, CDR2 YSLEER. CDR3 DNA sequence: TGCGCCAGCAGCCCGGGGACTAGCGGTTACGAGCAGTACTTC. This translates into CASSPGTSGYEQYF.

This clone appeared once. The chain recombines TRBV2 with TRBJ1-5; the D gene is possibly TRBD1 (5 bases). The CDR3 consists of 15 residues. CDR1 is SNHLY and CDR2 is FYNNEI in the germline V gene. V was pared by 4 bases and J by 4 bases, with 14 bases between. Here the CDR3 DNA reads TGTGCCAGCAGTGCGGAAAGGGGTGGGAATCAGCCCCAGCATTTT. Protein sequence: CASSAERGGNQPQHF. Looking up the rest from reference TRBV2 and TRBJ1-5 gives the full variable domain: EPEVTQTPSHQVTQMGQEVILRCVPISNHLYFYWYRQILGQKVEFLVSFYNNEISEKSEIFDDQFSVERPDGSNFTLKIRSTKLEDSAMYFCASSAERGGNQPQHFGDGTRLSIL.

This chain joins TRBV19 and TRBJ1-4; a weak D match, TRBD1 (5 bases). Germline V gene lookup returns CDR1 LNHDA and CDR2 SQIVND (reference sequence). Between the trimmed V and J ends, which lost 7 bases and 0 bases, there was a span of 15 bases. The CDR3 contains 16 residues. This CDR3 reads CASTRLGVATNEKLFF. CDR3 nucleotides: TGTGCCAGTACCCGCCTGGGGGTGGCAACTAATGAAAAACTGTTTTTT. The full variable domain, its missing parts supplied by reference TRBV19 and TRBJ1-4, is DGGITQSPKYLFRKEGQNVTLSCEQNLNHDAMYWYRQDPGQGLRLIYYSQIVNDFQKGDIAEGYSVSREKKESFPLTVTSAQKNPTAFYLCASTRLGVATNEKLFFGSGTQLSVL.

The chain employs TRBV3-1 (or the pseudogene TRBV3-2) and TRBJ1-1; D is undetermined. CDR1 is LGHDT and CDR2 is YNNKEL in the germline V gene (reference sequence). The CDR3 is 12 amino acids. The V gene lost 6 bases and the J gene lost 4 bases, with 9 bases spanning the gap. Written as DNA, the CDR3 is TGTGCCAGCAGTGAAGAGGGCACTGAAGCTTTCTTT. Its protein product is CASSEEGTEAFF.

This chain joins TRBV4-1 and TRBJ2-1; 7 bases line up with TRBD2. This CDR3 region has 17 residues. The V gene end was trimmed by 0 bases and the J gene end by 3 bases; junction bases not matched to a gene: 8. Germline assignment: CDR1 MGHRA and CDR2 YSYEKL. In DNA, the CDR3 is TGCGCCAGCAGCCAAGATCCCCTAGCGGAGGTCTACAATGAGCAGTTCTTC. It encodes CASSQDPLAEVYNEQFF.

The count of this clone is one. V is TRBV2 and J is TRBJ2-7, with D unresolved. Between the trimmed V and J ends, which lost 4 bases and 3 bases, there was a span of 10 bases. The CDR3 spans 13 residues. Germline V gene lookup returns CDR1 SNHLY and CDR2 FYNNEI. The CDR3 sequence: CASSAKPGYEQYF. The CDR3 bases are TGTGCCAGCAGTGCCAAGCCCGGCTACGAGCAGTACTTC.

The V and J genes are TRBV7-9 and TRBJ1-2, with 9 bases matching TRBD1. Trimming at V came to 5 bases and at J to 4 bases, leaving 11 bases not matched to a gene. CDR1 SEHNR and CDR2 FQNEAQ come from the germline V gene (reference sequence). The CDR3 consists of 16 residues. The DNA for the CDR3 is TGTGCCAGCAGCGAAACAGGGACAGGGACGTTCTATGGCTACACCTTC. Residues: CASSETGTGTFYGYTF.

The chain employs TRBV7-2 and TRBJ2-7; TRBD2 aligns across 7 bases. V shed 5 bases and J 3 bases; nucleotides not matched to a gene: 10. CDR1 and CDR2 (germline): SGHTA, FQGNSA. The CDR3 length is 15 residues. The CDR3 coding sequence is TGTGCCAGCAGCCCCACGCTAGCGGATGGCTACGAGCAGTACGTC. This translates into CASSPTLADGYEQYV.

This clone has just a few counts. The chain is built from TRBV30 and TRBJ1-5, with a tentative D call TRBD1 (5 bases). Trimming left V 4 bases short and J 8 bases short, with 21 bases between. In germline, CDR1 is GTSNPN, CDR2 SVGIG (reference sequence). This CDR3 comprises 15 residues. The CDR3 reads CAWTNGAAVRKPQHF. CDR3 in DNA: TGTGCCTGGACGAATGGGGCAGCCGTCAGGAAGCCCCAGCATTTT.

V is TRBV4-2 and J is TRBJ2-3, with D possibly called TRBD1 or TRBD2 (5 bases each). Germline V lookup: CDR1 LGHNA, CDR2 YNFKEQ. V was cut by 4 bases and J by 3 bases, with 14 bases left in between. The CDR3 has 15 amino acids. The CDR3 spells CASSPTRGRTDTQYF. CDR3 nucleotides: TGTGCCAGCAGCCCCACTAGGGGAAGGACAGATACGCAGTATTTT.